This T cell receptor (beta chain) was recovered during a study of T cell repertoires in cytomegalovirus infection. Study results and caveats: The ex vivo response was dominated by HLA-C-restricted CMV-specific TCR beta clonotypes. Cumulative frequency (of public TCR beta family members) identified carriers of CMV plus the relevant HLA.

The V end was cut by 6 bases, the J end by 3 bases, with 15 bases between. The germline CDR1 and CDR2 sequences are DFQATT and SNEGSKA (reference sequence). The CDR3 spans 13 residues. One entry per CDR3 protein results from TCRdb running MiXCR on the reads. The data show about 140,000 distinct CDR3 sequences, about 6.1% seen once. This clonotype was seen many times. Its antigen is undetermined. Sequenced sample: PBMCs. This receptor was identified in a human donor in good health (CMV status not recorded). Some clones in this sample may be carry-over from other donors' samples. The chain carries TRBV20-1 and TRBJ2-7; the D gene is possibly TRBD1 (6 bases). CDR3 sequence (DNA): TGCAGTGCCAGCCAGGGGTATGGCTACGAGCAGTACTTC. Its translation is CSASQGYGYEQYF.